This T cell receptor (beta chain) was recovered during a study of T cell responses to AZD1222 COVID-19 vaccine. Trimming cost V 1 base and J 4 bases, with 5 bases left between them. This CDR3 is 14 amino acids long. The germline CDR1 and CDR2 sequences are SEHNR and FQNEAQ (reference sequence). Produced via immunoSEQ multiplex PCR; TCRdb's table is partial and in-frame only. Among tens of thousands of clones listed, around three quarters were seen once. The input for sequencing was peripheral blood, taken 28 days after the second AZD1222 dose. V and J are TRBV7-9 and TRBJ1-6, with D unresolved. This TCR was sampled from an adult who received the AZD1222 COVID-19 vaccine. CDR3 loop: CASSLEQYNSPLHF. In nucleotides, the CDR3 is TGTGCCAGCAGCTTAGAACAGTATAATTCACCCCTCCACTTT. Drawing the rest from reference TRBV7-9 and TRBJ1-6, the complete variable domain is DTGVSQNPRHKITKRGQNVTFRCDPISEHNRLYWYRQTLGQGPEFLTYFQNEAQLEKSRLLSDRFSAERPKGSFSTLEIQRTEQGDSAMYLCASSLEQYNSPLHFGNGTRLTVT.